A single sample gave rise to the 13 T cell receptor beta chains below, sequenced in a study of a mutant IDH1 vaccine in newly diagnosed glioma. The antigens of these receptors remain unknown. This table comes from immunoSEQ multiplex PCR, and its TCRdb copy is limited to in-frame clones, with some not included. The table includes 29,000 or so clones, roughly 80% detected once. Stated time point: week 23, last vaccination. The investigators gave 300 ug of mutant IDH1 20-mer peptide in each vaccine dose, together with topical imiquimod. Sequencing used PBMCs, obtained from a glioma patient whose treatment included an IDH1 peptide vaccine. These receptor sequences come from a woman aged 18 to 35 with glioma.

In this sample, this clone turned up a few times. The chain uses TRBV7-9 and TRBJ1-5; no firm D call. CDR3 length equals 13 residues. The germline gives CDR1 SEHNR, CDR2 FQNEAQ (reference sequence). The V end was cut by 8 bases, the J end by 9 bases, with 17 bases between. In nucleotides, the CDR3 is TGTGCCAGCGGTGCGTCTTCCGAGCGGCCCCAGCATTTT. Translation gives CASGASSERPQHF.

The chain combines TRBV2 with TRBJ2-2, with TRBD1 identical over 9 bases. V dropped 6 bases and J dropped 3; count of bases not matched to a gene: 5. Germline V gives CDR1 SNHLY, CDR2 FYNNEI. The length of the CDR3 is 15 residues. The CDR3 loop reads CASRRDRAHTGELFF. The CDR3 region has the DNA TGTGCCAGCAGAAGGGACAGGGCTCACACCGGGGAGCTGTTTTTT.

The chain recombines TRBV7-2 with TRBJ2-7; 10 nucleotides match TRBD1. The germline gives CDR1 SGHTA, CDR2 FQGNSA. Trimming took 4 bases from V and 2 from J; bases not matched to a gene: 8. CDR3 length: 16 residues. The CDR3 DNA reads TGTGCCAGCAGCTGGGGACCGGGACAGGGGACCTACGAGCAGTACTTC. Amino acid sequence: CASSWGPGQGTYEQYF.

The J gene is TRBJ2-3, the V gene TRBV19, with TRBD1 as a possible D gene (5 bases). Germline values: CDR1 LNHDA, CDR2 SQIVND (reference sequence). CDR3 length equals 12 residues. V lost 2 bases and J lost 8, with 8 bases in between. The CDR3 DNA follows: TGTGCCAGTAGTATACCCCAGGGTACGCAGTATTTT. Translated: CASSIPQGTQYF.

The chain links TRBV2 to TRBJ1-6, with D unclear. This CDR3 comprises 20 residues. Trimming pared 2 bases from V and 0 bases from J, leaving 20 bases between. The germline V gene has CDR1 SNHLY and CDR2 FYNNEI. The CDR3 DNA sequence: TGTGCCAGCAGTGAAACGGGCATCCGGATGATAAGCTCCTATAATTCACCCCTCCACTTT. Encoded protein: CASSETGIRMISSYNSPLHF.

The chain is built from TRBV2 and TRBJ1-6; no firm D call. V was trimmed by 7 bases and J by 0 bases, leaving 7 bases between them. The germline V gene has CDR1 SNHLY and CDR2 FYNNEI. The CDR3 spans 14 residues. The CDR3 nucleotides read TGTGCCAGCATCCTAAGCTCCTATAATTCACCCCTCCACTTT. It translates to CASILSSYNSPLHF. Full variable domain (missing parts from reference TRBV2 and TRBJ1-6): EPEVTQTPSHQVTQMGQEVILRCVPISNHLYFYWYRQILGQKVEFLVSFYNNEISEKSEIFDDQFSVERPDGSNFTLKIRSTKLEDSAMYFCASILSSYNSPLHFGNGTRLTVT.

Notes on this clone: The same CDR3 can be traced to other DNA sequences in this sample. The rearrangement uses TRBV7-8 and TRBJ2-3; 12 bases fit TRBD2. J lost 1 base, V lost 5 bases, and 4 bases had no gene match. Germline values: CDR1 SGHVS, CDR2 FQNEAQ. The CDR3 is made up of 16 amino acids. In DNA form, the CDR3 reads TGTGCCAGCAGCCCACGGACTAGCGGGGGCACAGATACGCAGTATTTT. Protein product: CASSPRTSGGTDTQYF.

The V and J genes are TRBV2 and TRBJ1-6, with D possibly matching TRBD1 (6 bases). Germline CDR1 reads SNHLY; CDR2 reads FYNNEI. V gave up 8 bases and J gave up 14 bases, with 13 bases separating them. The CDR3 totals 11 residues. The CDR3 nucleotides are TGTGCCAGCGGGGGGGCCCTCACCCTCCACTTT. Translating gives CASGGALTLHF.

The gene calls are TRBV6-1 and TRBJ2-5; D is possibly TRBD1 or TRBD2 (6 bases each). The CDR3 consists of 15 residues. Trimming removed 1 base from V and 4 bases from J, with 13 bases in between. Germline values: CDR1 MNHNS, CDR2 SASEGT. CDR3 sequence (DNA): TGTGCCAGCAGTGAAGGAACGGGGGCAAGAGAGACCCAGTACTTC. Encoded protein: CASSEGTGARETQYF.

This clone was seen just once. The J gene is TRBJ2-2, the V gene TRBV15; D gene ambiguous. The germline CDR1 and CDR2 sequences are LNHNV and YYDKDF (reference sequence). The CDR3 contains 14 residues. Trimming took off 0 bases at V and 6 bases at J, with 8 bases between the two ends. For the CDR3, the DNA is TGTGCCACCAGCAGAGATGCTATCGCCGGGGAGCTGTTTTTT. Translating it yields CATSRDAIAGELFF.

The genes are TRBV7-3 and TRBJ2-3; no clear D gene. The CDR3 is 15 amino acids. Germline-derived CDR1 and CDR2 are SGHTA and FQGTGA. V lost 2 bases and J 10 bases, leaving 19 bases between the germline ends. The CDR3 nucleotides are TGTGCCAGCAGCTTAGATTACTCCCAAGGGCTGGCGCAGTATTTT. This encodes CASSLDYSQGLAQYF.

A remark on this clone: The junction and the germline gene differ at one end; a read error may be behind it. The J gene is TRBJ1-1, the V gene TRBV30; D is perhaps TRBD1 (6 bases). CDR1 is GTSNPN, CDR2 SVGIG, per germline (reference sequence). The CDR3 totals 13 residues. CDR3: CVWRRGGNTEAFF. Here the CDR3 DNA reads TGTGTCTGGAGGAGGGGGGGGAACACTGAAGCTTTCTTT.

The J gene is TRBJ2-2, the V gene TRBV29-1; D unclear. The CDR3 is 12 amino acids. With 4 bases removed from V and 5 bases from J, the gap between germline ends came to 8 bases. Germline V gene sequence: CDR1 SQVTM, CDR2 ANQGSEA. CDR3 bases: TGCAGCGTTGGTTCTGTTACCGGGGAGCTGTTTTTT. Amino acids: CSVGSVTGELFF.